The 25 T cell receptor beta chains below all came from one sample that was sequenced in a study of blood T cell repertoires in COVID-19. Clones were read by immunoSEQ multiplex PCR, and TCRdb kept only the in-frame ones, dropping some. This table holds hundreds of thousands of clones, 70% to 90% found once. Sequencing was done on a sample of peripheral blood. These receptors originate from a woman aged 25 to 39 who had recovered from COVID-19.

J is TRBJ1-1 and V is TRBV5-6, with 7 positions matching TRBD1. Looked up from germline, CDR1 is SGHDT and CDR2 is YYEEEE. The CDR3 consists of 15 residues. The ends lost 2 bases at V and 0 bases at J; junction bases unmatched: 4. For the CDR3, the DNA is TGTGCCAGCAGCTTTTTTGACAGGGTGAACACTGAAGCTTTCTTT. It is translated as CASSFFDRVNTEAFF.

This chain links TRBV5-6 with TRBJ1-1; a possible D gene is TRBD1 (5 bases). The CDR3 loop spans 13 amino acids. V lost 6 bases and J lost 6, with 15 bases in between. The germline V gene encodes CDR1 SGHDT and CDR2 YYEEEE. CDR3 sequence: CASTEGHSAEAFF. DNA of the CDR3: TGTGCCAGCACCGAAGGACATTCCGCTGAAGCTTTCTTT. Full variable domain (rest looked up from reference TRBV5-6 and TRBJ1-1): DAGVTQSPTHLIKTRGQQVTLRCSPKSGHDTVSWYQQALGQGPQFIFQYYEEEERQRGNFPDRFSGHQFPNYSSELNVNALLLGDSALYLCASTEGHSAEAFFGQGTRLTVV.

This clone was seen a single time. The chain recombines TRBV4-1 with TRBJ1-5; TRBD1 matches 7 bases. The V gene's germline CDR1 is MGHRA and CDR2 YSYEKL. J was trimmed by 2 bases and V by 3 bases; bases with no gene match: 7. CDR3 length: 16 residues. CDR3 nucleotides: TGCGCCAGCAGCCACGCAACAGGGGTTGGCAATCAGCCCCAGCATTTT. Translating it yields CASSHATGVGNQPQHF.

The rearrangement links TRBV27 to TRBJ2-5; 8 bases fit TRBD1. The V gene's germline CDR1 is MNHEY and CDR2 SMNVEV (reference sequence). J gave up 2 bases and V 5 bases, and 4 bases lay outside the gene matches. The CDR3 sequence is 14 residues long. Here the CDR3 DNA reads TGTGCCAGCAGTCCCGGACAGGGTCAAGAGACCCAGTACTTC. Translation gives CASSPGQGQETQYF.

This rearrangement joins TRBV7-2 to TRBJ2-7, with 12 bases fitting TRBD2. The germline V gene encodes CDR1 SGHTA and CDR2 FQGNSA. The CDR3 length is 16 residues. J lost 0 bases, V lost 0 bases, and 0 bases had no gene match. The CDR3 loop reads CASSLALAGGSYEQYF. The CDR3, as DNA: TGTGCCAGCAGCTTAGCACTAGCGGGAGGCTCCTACGAGCAGTACTTC. Looking up the rest from reference TRBV7-2 and TRBJ2-7 gives the full variable domain: GAGVSQSPSNKVTEKGKDVELRCDPISGHTALYWYRQSLGQGLEFLIYFQGNSAPDKSGLPSDRFSAERTGGSVSTLTIQRTQQEDSAVYLCASSLALAGGSYEQYFGPGTRLTVT.

This chain connects TRBV7-2 to TRBJ2-7, with D perhaps TRBD1 (5 bases). V was trimmed by 1 base and J by 0 bases, leaving 10 bases between them. The CDR3 contains 15 residues. CDR1 is SGHTA, CDR2 FQGNSA, per germline. CDR3 DNA: TGTGCCAGCAGCTTAGAGGCAGGGCACTCCTACGAGCAGTACTTC. Protein product: CASSLEAGHSYEQYF.

This sequence joins TRBV7-3 and TRBJ1-5; the D is unclear. Looked up from germline, CDR1 is SGHTA and CDR2 is FQGTGA. With 2 bases removed from V and 10 bases from J, the gap between germline ends came to 12 bases. The CDR3 spans 13 residues. The CDR3 here is CASSLVRESPQHF. In DNA form, the CDR3 reads TGTGCCAGCAGCTTAGTACGGGAGAGCCCCCAGCATTTT.

The chain recombines TRBV7-9 with TRBJ2-1; D call uncertain. The germline gives CDR1 SEHNR, CDR2 FQNEAQ (reference sequence). Trimming removed 5 bases at V and 7 bases at J, with 9 bases between. The CDR3 runs to 12 residues. The CDR3 is CASSPTRNEQFF. For the CDR3, the DNA is TGTGCCAGCAGCCCGACACGGAATGAGCAGTTCTTC. The complete variable domain, with remaining parts taken from reference TRBV7-9 and TRBJ2-1, reads DTGVSQNPRHKITKRGQNVTFRCDPISEHNRLYWYRQTLGQGPEFLTYFQNEAQLEKSRLLSDRFSAERPKGSFSTLEIQRTEQGDSAMYLCASSPTRNEQFFGPGTRLTVL.

This chain connects TRBV4-1 to TRBJ2-5, with a weak D call TRBD2 (6 bases). Germline V gives CDR1 MGHRA, CDR2 YSYEKL. The CDR3 is 16 amino acids. Trimming took 0 bases from V and 5 from J, leaving 16 bases between them. CDR3 loop: CASSQDLSGQWETQYF. Written as DNA, the CDR3 is TGCGCCAGCAGCCAAGATCTCAGCGGGCAGTGGGAGACCCAGTACTTC.

The gene calls are TRBV7-9 and TRBJ2-5, with 7 bases that match TRBD2. The length of the CDR3 is 14 residues. The V segment lost 5 bases and the J segment 5 bases; nucleotides outside the gene matches: 8. Germline lookup yields CDR1 SEHNR and CDR2 FQNEAQ (reference sequence). In DNA form, the CDR3 reads TGTGCCAGCAGCCCACCCAGCGGGGCGGAGACCCAGTACTTC. Encoded protein: CASSPPSGAETQYF.

The sample holds a few counts of this clone. This chain joins TRBV19 and TRBJ1-5; the D gene is possibly TRBD1 (5 bases). Trimming took 2 bases from V and 6 from J, leaving 17 bases between them. From germline, CDR1 is LNHDA and CDR2 SQIVND (reference sequence). This CDR3 has 16 residues. CDR3 loop: CASSIRSGSGGQPQHF. For the CDR3, the DNA is TGTGCCAGTAGTATAAGGTCAGGGTCGGGCGGTCAGCCCCAGCATTTT.

The V call is TRBV30, the J call TRBJ1-3, with no clear D. V lost 3 bases and J lost 0, with 9 bases in between. The CDR3 extends over 14 amino acids. Germline lookup yields CDR1 GTSNPN and CDR2 SVGIG (reference sequence). The CDR3 protein is CAWRSAGSGNTIYF. CDR3 DNA sequence: TGTGCCTGGAGGTCAGCGGGCTCTGGAAACACCATATATTTT.

The chain combines TRBV7-9 with TRBJ2-2; TRBD1 aligns across 9 bases. The CDR3 spans 16 residues. The junction had 6 bases not matched to a gene; V was cut back by 5 bases and J by 2 bases. Germline V lookup: CDR1 SEHNR, CDR2 FQNEAQ (reference sequence). DNA of the CDR3: TGTGCCAGCAGCCCCACAGGGGGCGCAAACACCGGGGAGCTGTTTTTT. Its protein product is CASSPTGGANTGELFF.

There are a few counts of this clone. The chain employs TRBV9 and TRBJ2-3; no clear D. With 4 bases removed from V and 6 bases from J, the gap between germline ends came to 12 bases. This CDR3 contains 13 residues. Germline V gives CDR1 SGDLS, CDR2 YYNGEE. CDR3 DNA: TGTGCCAGCAGCCCACAAATTACCGATACGCAGTATTTT. It yields the protein CASSPQITDTQYF.

The V gene is TRBV6-5, the J gene TRBJ1-5; D may be TRBD1 (6 bases). The length of the CDR3 is 14 residues. V lost 9 bases and J lost 1, with 13 bases in between. The germline gives CDR1 MNHEY, CDR2 SVGAGI. Here the CDR3 reads CASRSGGSNQPQHF. In DNA, the CDR3 is TGTGCCAGTAGATCTGGGGGCAGCAATCAGCCCCAGCATTTT.

This clone has a count of ten or more. This chain links TRBV30 with TRBJ1-5; TRBD1 aligns across 7 bases. CDR1 is GTSNPN and CDR2 is SVGIG in the germline V gene (reference sequence). Trimming took 1 base from V and 6 from J; bases not matched to a gene: 0. CDR3 size: 12 residues. CDR3 residues: CAWSAGGQPQHF. CDR3 coding DNA: TGTGCCTGGAGTGCAGGGGGTCAGCCCCAGCATTTT.

The V call is TRBV10-3, the J call TRBJ2-5, with TRBD2 identical over 14 bases. V lost 4 bases and J lost 2; bases outside the gene matches: 6. The germline V gene encodes CDR1 ENHRY and CDR2 SYGVKD. There are 17 residues in the CDR3. In DNA, the CDR3 is TGTGCCATCAGTGGGACTAGCGGGGGGCGGGATCAAGAGACCCAGTACTTC. Protein sequence: CAISGTSGGRDQETQYF.

The genes are TRBV11-2 and TRBJ1-3; a weak D match, TRBD1 (6 bases). V was pared by 4 bases and J by 2 bases, with 15 bases between. CDR1 and CDR2 (germline): SGHAT, FQNNGV. The CDR3 sequence is 16 residues long. CDR3 DNA: TGTGCCAGCAGCTCGTTCGGGACATTAGCTGGAAACACCATATATTTT. As protein: CASSSFGTLAGNTIYF.

The CDR3 sequence is CASSPRRGDGELFF. CDR3 sequence (DNA): TGTGCCAGCAGCCCCAGGCGGGGAGATGGGGAGCTGTTTTTT. The J gene is TRBJ2-2, the V gene TRBV5-4; a weak D match, TRBD2 (6 bases). There are 14 residues in the CDR3. Trimming pared 4 bases from V and 8 bases from J, leaving 15 bases between. Germline lookup yields CDR1 SGHNT and CDR2 YYREEE (reference sequence).

The V gene is TRBV28, the J gene TRBJ2-6, with TRBD2 matching 7 bases. This CDR3 contains 19 residues. The V gene end was trimmed by 1 base and the J gene end by 4 bases; junction bases not matched to a gene: 13. Germline CDR1 and CDR2: MDHEN and SYDVKM. The CDR3 nucleotides are TGTGCCAGCAGTTTATTTTTCCGGGGAGGGGAAGGCGGGGCCAACGTCCTGACTTTC. It encodes CASSLFFRGGEGGANVLTF.

In its sample, this clone was seen once. The chain has TRBV5-1 and TRBJ1-1; unclear D gene. The CDR3 covers 14 residues. The V gene's germline CDR1 is SGHRS and CDR2 YFSETQ. With 0 bases removed from V and 0 bases from J, the gap between germline ends came to 6 bases. The CDR3 DNA reads as TGCGCCAGCAGCTTGGATCCAGTGAACACTGAAGCTTTCTTT. It yields the protein CASSLDPVNTEAFF.

The chain has TRBV6-5 and TRBJ1-3, with D possibly TRBD1 on 5 matching bases. Trimming pared 4 bases from V and 0 bases from J, leaving 13 bases between. The germline V gene encodes CDR1 MNHEY and CDR2 SVGAGI. CDR3 length equals 16 residues. CDR3 in DNA: TGTGCCAGCAGTTCGGTAGGGGCCCCCTCTGGAAACACCATATATTTT. Translating gives CASSSVGAPSGNTIYF.

This clone showed up just a few times. This sequence joins TRBV27 and TRBJ1-1; 7 bases line up with TRBD1. Trimming cost V 3 bases and J 4 bases; bases outside gene matches: 8. Germline loops: CDR1 MNHEY, CDR2 SMNVEV (reference sequence). The CDR3 is made up of 15 amino acids. This CDR3 is CASSFRGNRGTEAFF. The CDR3 nucleotides are TGTGCCAGCAGTTTTAGGGGGAACAGGGGCACTGAAGCTTTCTTT.

This chain uses TRBV30 with TRBJ2-1; TRBD2 matches 7 bases. Germline loops: CDR1 GTSNPN, CDR2 SVGIG (reference sequence). This CDR3 has 12 residues. V gave up 5 bases and J gave up 7 bases; unmatched junction bases: 5. The CDR3 reads CAWGGGDNEQFF. Written as DNA, the CDR3 is TGTGCCTGGGGGGGAGGGGATAATGAGCAGTTCTTC.

This chain's CDR3 is CASSWNILAGGVNEQFF. The CDR3 DNA reads as TGCGCCAGCAGCTGGAACATTCTAGCGGGGGGAGTTAATGAGCAGTTCTTC. The rearrangement joins TRBV5-1 to TRBJ2-1; TRBD2 agrees at 11 bases. This CDR3 contains 17 residues. The germline V gene has CDR1 SGHRS and CDR2 YFSETQ. J gave up 7 bases and V 3 bases, and 12 bases lay outside the gene matches.